Each of the 12 T cell receptor beta chains below was sequenced from the same sample in a study of T cell changes during pregnancy in multiple sclerosis. The method was immunoSEQ multiplex PCR; TCRdb's version includes in-frame clones alone and lacks a portion of them. The sample lists about 67,000 clones; roughly 94% were seen once. The source was peripheral blood, collected after pregnancy. The source is a female donor with multiple sclerosis, enrolled in a pregnancy study.

The chain employs TRBV19 and TRBJ2-7; D is perhaps TRBD1 (6 bases). Looked up from germline, CDR1 is LNHDA and CDR2 is SQIVND (reference sequence). The V and J ends lost 5 bases and 2 bases respectively, with 13 bases between them. This CDR3 is built from 14 residues. The CDR3 nucleotides are TGTGCCAGTAGTGCAGCCAGGGGAGCCTACGAGCAGTACTTC. Translated: CASSAARGAYEQYF.

The rearrangement uses TRBV30 and TRBJ2-2; tentatively, D is TRBD2 (6 bases). The V and J ends lost 1 base and 2 bases respectively, with 8 bases between them. The CDR3 totals 14 residues. CDR1 GTSNPN and CDR2 SVGIG come from the germline V gene (reference sequence). CDR3 region: CAWSAGLNTGELFF. The CDR3 DNA reads TGTGCCTGGAGTGCGGGACTCAACACCGGGGAGCTGTTTTTT.

This clone was seen only once. The chain uses TRBV2 and TRBJ2-7; 9 positions agree with TRBD1. Germline lookup yields CDR1 SNHLY and CDR2 FYNNEI. The CDR3 contains 14 residues. Trimming took 6 bases from V and 4 from J; bases not matched to a gene: 7. The CDR3 protein is CASSGGTGQYEQYF. CDR3 sequence (DNA): TGTGCCAGCAGCGGCGGGACAGGGCAGTACGAGCAGTACTTC.

This chain connects TRBV7-9 to TRBJ1-2; no firm D call. The CDR3 runs 12 residues. The V gene's germline CDR1 is SEHNR and CDR2 FQNEAQ (reference sequence). The V gene lost 11 bases and the J gene lost 1 base, with 11 bases spanning the gap. The CDR3 sequence is CAGRLFNYGYTF. Written as DNA, the CDR3 is TGTGCCGGGCGTCTATTTAACTATGGCTACACCTTC.

The chain employs TRBV7-2 and TRBJ2-3, with 8 nucleotides matching TRBD2. From germline, CDR1 is SGHTA and CDR2 FQGNSA. The CDR3 is 16 residues long. Trimming cost V 2 bases and J 1 base; bases outside gene matches: 5. In nucleotides, the CDR3 is TGTGCCAGCAGCTTAAGCCCGGGAGGGGGCACAGATACGCAGTATTTT. Protein: CASSLSPGGGTDTQYF.

The gene calls are TRBV7-8 and TRBJ2-5; TRBD1 agrees at 8 bases. Germline V gives CDR1 SGHVS, CDR2 FQNEAQ. Unmatched junction bases numbered 8, after V lost 1 base and J lost 7 bases. The CDR3 sequence is 15 residues long. CDR3 bases: TGTGCCAGCAGCTTAGAGGGGACAGGAGGGGGGACCCAGTACTTC. Amino acids: CASSLEGTGGGTQYF.

The chain is built from TRBV9 and TRBJ1-3; D unclear. Deletions cut 0 bases from V and 0 bases from J, with 13 bases between. CDR3 size: 17 residues. CDR1 is SGDLS, CDR2 YYNGEE, per germline. The CDR3 bases are TGTGCCAGCAGCGTAGGTACAGTGCTTCTCTCTGGAAACACCATATATTTT. It encodes CASSVGTVLLSGNTIYF.

The chain carries TRBV5-1 and TRBJ2-3; D may be TRBD1 (6 bases). The germline V and J ends were trimmed by 4 bases and 2 bases, with 14 bases remaining between them. This CDR3 is 15 amino acids long. Germline V CDR1 and CDR2: SGHRS, YFSETQ. CDR3 nucleotides: TGCGCCAGCAGCCTTGGAGGACAGACCACAGATACGCAGTATTTT. This codes for CASSLGGQTTDTQYF. Full variable domain (remainder filled in from reference TRBV5-1 and TRBJ2-3): KAGVTQTPRYLIKTRGQQVTLSCSPISGHRSVSWYQQTPGQGLQFLFEYFSETQRNKGNFPGRFSGRQFSNSRSEMNVSTLELGDSALYLCASSLGGQTTDTQYFGPGTRLTVL.

The chain carries TRBV29-1 and TRBJ2-7, with 8 bases fitting TRBD1. This CDR3 comprises 14 residues. Germline V lookup: CDR1 SQVTM, CDR2 ANQGSEA. With V trimmed by 0 bases and J by 0 bases, 1 base remained unmatched. This chain's CDR3 is CSVEDTGGSYEQYF. CDR3 DNA sequence: TGCAGCGTTGAAGATACAGGGGGCTCCTACGAGCAGTACTTC.

The chain employs TRBV2 and TRBJ2-7; D might be TRBD1 (6 bases). This CDR3 has 14 residues. The V gene lost 4 bases and the J gene lost 6 bases, with 16 bases spanning the gap. The germline gives CDR1 SNHLY, CDR2 FYNNEI. As DNA, the CDR3 is TGTGCCAGCAGTGGCTTAGGGGGTTTAAGCGAGCAGTACTTC. This encodes CASSGLGGLSEQYF.

This clone occurred once. The CDR3, as DNA: TGTGCCAGCAGTCCACCACTAGGCCTTTATTCCACAGATACGCAGTATTTT. It specifies CASSPPLGLYSTDTQYF. This chain connects TRBV5-6 to TRBJ2-3; tentative D call: TRBD2 (5 bases). The CDR3 totals 17 residues. Germline CDR1 SGHDT, CDR2 YYEEEE. V lost 5 bases to trimming and J lost 2 bases, with 21 bases between them.

V usage is TRBV30 and J usage is TRBJ2-3, with D possibly being TRBD2 (7 bases). Germline lookup yields CDR1 GTSNPN and CDR2 SVGIG (reference sequence). CDR3 length equals 18 residues. The V end lost 8 bases, the J end lost 3 bases, and 30 bases lay between the germline ends. CDR3 residues: CATNQYRVNGGSTDTQYF. The CDR3 bases are TGTGCCACAAACCAATACAGGGTTAACGGCGGGAGTACAGATACGCAGTATTTT.